The 3 T cell receptor beta chains in this list originate from one sample, sequenced in a study of T cells in Graves' hyperthyroidism and ophthalmopathy. Amplified TCR beta CDR3 regions came from RNA transcripts. Initially, a first-round RT-PCR of the TCR CDR3 employed the HTBI primer set. TCRdb passed the multiplex PCR reads through MiXCR, listing each CDR3 protein once. The table includes around 800,000 distinct CDR3 sequences, 38% detected once. The sequenced material came from blood. The receptors stem from a young man with Graves' hyperthyroidism.

This clonotype was seen more than once but under ten times. V is TRBV7-3 and J is TRBJ1-1; the D is unclear. This CDR3 spans 11 amino acids. V gave up 5 bases and J gave up 10 bases, with 11 bases separating them. Looked up from germline, CDR1 is SGHTA and CDR2 is FQGTGA. This CDR3 reads CASSRSTPAFF. The CDR3 DNA follows: TGTGCCAGCAGCCGATCCACTCCAGCTTTCTTT.

V gene TRBV2 combines with J gene TRBJ1-4; D unclear. This CDR3 has 16 residues. Germline V gene data show CDR1 as SNHLY and CDR2 as FYNNEI. The V end lost 2 bases, the J end lost 0 bases, and 10 bases lay between the germline ends. CDR3 nucleotides: TGTGCCAGCAGTGAACCAGAGGGTGCAACTAATGAAAAACTGTTTTTT. Protein sequence: CASSEPEGATNEKLFF.

This clonotype was observed once. At one of its ends the junction is not consistent with the germline gene, which may arise from a read error. Written as DNA, the CDR3 is TGTGTCAGCAGCCAAGAAGGGCTAGCGAGCTACGAGCAGTACTTC. Its protein product is CVSSQEGLASYEQYF. V usage is TRBV14 and J usage is TRBJ2-7; D is perhaps TRBD2 (6 bases). The CDR3 loop spans 15 amino acids. From germline, CDR1 is SGHDN and CDR2 FVKESK. The full variable domain, completed using reference TRBV14 and TRBJ2-7, is EAGVTQFPSHSVIEKGQTVTLRCDPISGHDNLYWYRRVMGKEIKFLLHFVKESKQDESGMPNNRFLAERTGGTYSTLKVQPAELEDSGVYFCVSSQEGLASYEQYFGPGTRLTVT.